The source of this TCR beta chain is a study of cytomegalovirus exposure and HLA in healthy donors. This clone was counted between two and nine times. Its antigen is unidentified. Looked up from germline, CDR1 is SGHDT and CDR2 is YYEEEE. This CDR3 has 13 residues. V dropped 4 bases and J dropped 2 bases, with 8 bases sitting between them. PCR was performed using 60 Vbeta and 13 Jbeta primers. Using immunoSEQ multiplex PCR, the repertoire was profiled, and TCRdb retains in-frame clones only, with some absent. The sample has under 100,000 clones, roughly 9.1% seen once. The study's findings and limits: Three chains linked to CMV were shown in vitro to be specific for CMV antigens. Donor immune exposure was known only as CMV serostatus.

V usage is TRBV5-6 and J usage is TRBJ2-3; perhaps TRBD1 as D (5 bases). The sample consisted of PBMCs. This receptor was identified in a man aged 60-69 years in good health and CMV-seropositive. DNA of the CDR3: TGTGCCAGCAGCCCGACAGTCACAGATACGCAGTATTTT. Translation: CASSPTVTDTQYF.